Listed below are T cell receptor beta chains from one sample, sequenced in a study of identical twins. TCRdb redid the calling of the 5' RACE reads with MiXCR, one entry per CDR3 protein. The sample carries 1.5 million to 2 million distinct CDR3 sequences, more than 30% recorded once. The sample was cord blood. The receptor source for this set is a newborn girl in good health. Each CDR3 is given without its conserved first and last residue. Fields, in order: clone size, V gene, J gene, CDR3 length, CDR3 protein. Some rows mark clone size as missing; the rest say once, few, many or name a class of expanded clone.

NA	TRBV11-2	TRBJ2-7	17	ASSPIRVRNRGWDYEQY
NA	TRBV28	TRBJ2-1	14	ASSLRLAGVLSEQF
NA	TRBV25-1	TRBJ2-7	11	ASSKAGRGEQY
NA	TRBV11-2	TRBJ2-7	16	ASSLDDGSGPPPYEQY
NA	TRBV5-1	TRBJ1-1	13	ASSSGRLTNTEAF
few	TRBV30	TRBJ1-1	10	AWFFMNTEAF
NA	TRBV9	NA	11	ASSVGQNHEQY
few	TRBV20-1	TRBJ2-5	11	SATWVDQETQY
many	TRBV10-3	TRBJ2-3	12	AIRLGDGTDTQY
few	TRBV20-1	TRBJ2-4	11	SAQDREVDIQY
few	TRBV6-1	TRBJ2-7	15	ASSEDLTGTGGYEQY
NA	TRBV6-5	TRBJ2-7	12	ASSPTGFGYEQY
few	TRBV2	TRBJ2-3	12	ASKPGAVEDTQY
NA	TRBV24-1	TRBJ2-3	11	ATSSRVTDTQY
few	TRBV29-1	NA	12	SVEGESSYNEQY
NA	TRBV4-1	TRBJ2-5	13	ASSQRGLTQETQY
few	TRBV4-1	TRBJ2-6	17	ASSREFKAAPSGANVLT
many	TRBV29-1	TRBJ2-3	13	SVAGTSGPTDTQY
NA	TRBV20-1	TRBJ2-1	13	SASRLAGWDNEQF